The subject of this entry is one TCR beta chain. Its binding antigen is unknown. No much larger clone is present one base from it, and per-base qualities are unavailable. Libraries were made using 5' RACE. Sequencing used an Illumina MiSeq. TCRdb trimmed the raw reads at Q25, called clones with MiXCR and kept productive beta chains. Under each unique CDR3 protein, matching rows form one entry showing the most common genes and DNA. In all, the sample holds around 64,000 distinct CDR3 sequences, and approximately 16% of those were seen once. About 6% of the sample is held by the ten biggest clonotypes. This sample stems from a study of HIV-infected patients and healthy controls (dated by TCRdb to between 2012 and 2015). Sequencing was done on a sample of CD4+ T cells from blood. This TCR was recovered from a human donor in good health.

The CDR3 protein sequence reads: CASSLGGSGFYNEQFF. The DNA is TGTGCCAGCAGCTTAGGGGGTAGCGGCTTCTACAATGAGCAGTTCTTC. The chain is encoded by TRBV7-2 joined to TRBJ2-1, with a tentative D gene TRBD2 over 6 matching bases. The germline V gene provides CDR1 SGHTA and CDR2 FQGNSA. V is shortened by 1 base, J by 3 bases, and the region joining them spans 13 bases. There are 16 amino acids in the CDR3, from cysteine to phenylalanine inclusive. This entry keeps only the CDR3 DNA: 48 bases, framed from base 1. Full variable domain (CDR3 extended with the reference TRBV7-2 and TRBJ2-1 proteins): GAGVSQSPSNKVTEKGKDVELRCDPISGHTALYWYRQSLGQGLEFLIYFQGNSAPDKSGLPSDRFSAERTGGSVSTLTIQRTQQEDSAVYLCASSLGGSGFYNEQFFGPGTRLTVL.